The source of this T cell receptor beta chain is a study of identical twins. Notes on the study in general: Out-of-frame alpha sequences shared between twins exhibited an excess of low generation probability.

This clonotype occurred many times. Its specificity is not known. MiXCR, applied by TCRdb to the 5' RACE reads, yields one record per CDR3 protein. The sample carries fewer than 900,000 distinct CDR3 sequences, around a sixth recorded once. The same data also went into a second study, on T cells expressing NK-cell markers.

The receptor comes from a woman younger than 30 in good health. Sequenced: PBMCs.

The CDR3 DNA sequence: TGTGCCGAGGGGAACGCCTACGAGCAGTACTTC. Protein sequence: CAEGNAYEQYF. The genes are TRBV6-1 and TRBJ2-7, with D perhaps given as TRBD1 or TRBD2 (5 bases each). Between the trimmed V and J ends, which lost 11 bases and 2 bases, there was a span of 10 bases. The germline V gene has CDR1 MNHNS and CDR2 SASEGT. This CDR3 is built from 11 residues.